This T cell receptor beta chain was captured by sequencing in a study of blood T cells in healthy people across ages. Across the whole study: Template switching picked up about one barcoded beta molecule for each two T cells.

Notes on the study in general: Investigators treated diversity estimates from one million T cells as underestimates.

This CDR3 is 15 amino acids long. V lost 1 base and J lost 3, with 10 bases in between. Per the germline V gene, CDR1 is MGHRA and CDR2 is YSYEKL. Using a J-beta primer mix together with a sample-barcoded 5' primer, a second PCR was run for roughly 6 to 12 cycles. TCRdb used MiXCR to reprocess the 5' RACE reads, holding one entry per CDR3 protein. The sample lists 1.5 million to 1.9 million distinct CDR3 sequences; 40% to 45% were seen once. As for this clonotype: The antigen is undetermined.

The chain uses TRBV4-1 and TRBJ1-5; tentative D call: TRBD1 (6 bases). Sequenced sample: blood. The receptor was derived from a young woman in good health. CDR3 protein: CASSQVPGANQPQHF. The CDR3 bases are TGCGCCAGCAGCCAAGTGCCAGGGGCCAATCAGCCCCAGCATTTT.